This note documents a single T cell receptor (beta chain) sequence. The data were obtained in a study of T cell changes during pregnancy in multiple sclerosis. TCRdb's table, derived via immunoSEQ multiplex PCR, lists solely in-frame clones and lacks some. Here the sample spans approximately 41,000 clones, 90% being singletons. V lost 3 bases and J lost 2; bases outside the gene matches: 4. Per germline, CDR1 LNHDA and CDR2 SQIVND (reference sequence). The CDR3 sequence is 15 residues long. This sequence joins TRBV19 and TRBJ2-1; 7 positions agree with TRBD2. This specimen was CD8+ T cells from peripheral blood mononuclear cells, taken in the first trimester of pregnancy. The receptor was derived from a female donor with multiple sclerosis, enrolled in a pregnancy study. The CDR3 is CASSMGGRAYNEQFF. In nucleotides, the CDR3 is TGTGCCAGTAGTATGGGCGGGAGAGCCTACAATGAGCAGTTCTTC.